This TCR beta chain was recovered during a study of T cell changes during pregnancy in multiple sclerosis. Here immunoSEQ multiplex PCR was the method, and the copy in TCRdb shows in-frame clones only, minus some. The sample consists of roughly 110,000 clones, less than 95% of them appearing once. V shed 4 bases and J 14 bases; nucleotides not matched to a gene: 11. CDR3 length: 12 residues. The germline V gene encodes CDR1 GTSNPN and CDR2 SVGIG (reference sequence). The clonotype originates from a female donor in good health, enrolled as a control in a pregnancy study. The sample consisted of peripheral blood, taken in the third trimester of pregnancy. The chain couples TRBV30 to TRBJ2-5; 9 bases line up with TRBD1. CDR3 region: CAWNSGQGRTYF. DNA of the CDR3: TGTGCCTGGAACTCAGGACAGGGGCGAACCTACTTC.